Listed here are 8 T cell receptor beta chains from one sample, sequenced in a study of T cell repertoires in cytomegalovirus infection. Their recognized antigens are unknown. One entry per CDR3 protein results from TCRdb running MiXCR on the reads. The data show hundreds of thousands of distinct CDR3 sequences, roughly 30% seen once. The sequences come from cultured CD8+ T cells from PBMCs, collected from culture after CMV antigen stimulation. These receptors were taken from a human donor in good health (CMV status not recorded). Some clones in this sample may be carry-over from other donors' samples.

This clonotype was observed at least ten times. The CDR3 is CASIGGSGELFF. The DNA of the CDR3 is TGTGCCAGTATAGGGGGGTCCGGGGAGCTGTTTTTT. This chain connects TRBV7-3 to TRBJ2-2; D could derive from TRBD1 or TRBD2 (6 bases each). The CDR3 has 12 residues. CDR1 and CDR2 from the germline V gene are SGHTA and FQGTGA. V shed 9 bases and J shed 6 bases, with 11 bases lying between them.

The V and J genes are TRBV2 and TRBJ1-5, with unresolved D. V dropped 2 bases and J dropped 3 bases, with 8 bases sitting between them. Per the germline V gene, CDR1 is SNHLY and CDR2 is FYNNEI. CDR3 size: 14 residues. The CDR3 loop is CASSELADNQPQHF. In DNA, the CDR3 is TGTGCCAGCAGTGAATTGGCAGACAATCAGCCCCAGCATTTT.

The chain combines TRBV7-2 with TRBJ2-1, with 7 bases matching TRBD1. The CDR3 totals 13 residues. From germline, CDR1 is SGHTA and CDR2 FQGNSA. Unmatched junction bases numbered 6, after V lost 5 bases and J lost 8 bases. CDR3 sequence reads: CASSHRDSHEQFF. The DNA for the CDR3 is TGTGCCAGCAGCCACCGGGACAGCCATGAGCAGTTCTTC.

The V call is TRBV25-1, the J call TRBJ1-2; perhaps TRBD1 as D (6 bases). There are 14 residues in the CDR3. Germline CDR1 reads MGHDK; CDR2 reads SYGVNS. The ends were cut back, 6 bases at V and 8 bases at J, with 19 bases in the middle. The CDR3 spells CASSLSTGGEGYTF. The CDR3 DNA reads as TGTGCCAGCAGCCTTAGTACGGGGGGCGAGGGCTACACCTTC.

This clonotype has more than one count but fewer than ten. The chain couples TRBV27 to TRBJ1-6; TRBD1 might be the D (5 bases). The V gene's germline CDR1 is MNHEY and CDR2 SMNVEV (reference sequence). Trimming pared 2 bases from V and 4 bases from J, leaving 6 bases between. The CDR3 spans 14 residues. In DNA form, the CDR3 reads TGTGCCAGCAGTTTACGACAGTATAATTCACCCCTCCACTTT. It codes for CASSLRQYNSPLHF.

The V and J genes are TRBV9 and TRBJ1-4; no clear D. Trimming stripped 0 bases from V and 7 bases from J, with 10 bases between. The germline CDR1 and CDR2 sequences are SGDLS and YYNGEE. The CDR3 covers 14 residues. The CDR3 DNA is TGTGCCAGCAGCGTAGAGGGCGGAGGTGAAAAACTGTTTTTT. Amino acid sequence: CASSVEGGGEKLFF.

This chain joins TRBV19 and TRBJ1-2; 8 bases line up with TRBD1. Looked up from germline, CDR1 is LNHDA and CDR2 is SQIVND (reference sequence). The CDR3 is made up of 14 amino acids. V was pared by 7 bases and J by 4 bases, with 8 bases of the junction left unmatched. CDR3 DNA sequence: TGTGCCAGTAAACGGACAGGGATGCTCTATGGCTACACCTTC. It encodes CASKRTGMLYGYTF.

This clonotype was detected only once. The V call is TRBV19, the J call TRBJ1-5; D gene uncertain. CDR3 length: 15 residues. Trimming took off 1 base at V and 0 bases at J, with 7 bases between the two ends. Germline V lookup: CDR1 LNHDA, CDR2 SQIVND (reference sequence). CDR3 sequence: CASSIGHYSNQPQHF. DNA for the CDR3: TGTGCCAGTAGTATAGGGCACTATAGCAATCAGCCCCAGCATTTT.